This TCR beta chain was found in a study of cytomegalovirus exposure and HLA in healthy donors. Whole-study results and caveats: Presence/absence analyses assumed roughly uniform sequencing depth across donors. Being productive about 87% or about 30% of the time was typical of most TCR beta V segments in an earlier analysis. A later analysis linked a missense variant in DCLRE1C to the trimming of TCR beta V and J genes.

The CDR3 loop spans 15 amino acids. Trimming shortened V by 0 bases and J by 5 bases, and 13 bases separated the two germline ends. CDR1 is MNHEY and CDR2 is SMNVEV in the germline V gene (reference sequence). With 60 Vbeta and 13 Jbeta primers, the PCR was carried out. Clones were read by immunoSEQ multiplex PCR, and TCRdb kept only the in-frame ones, dropping some. Of 80,000 to 95,000 clones listed, over 55% are singletons. As to this clone: Its antigen is not known.

V and J are TRBV27 and TRBJ1-2, with D perhaps TRBD1 (6 bases). The TCR was taken from a woman between 25 and 40 years old in good health and CMV-seronegative. The sample taken for sequencing was PBMCs. CDR3 nucleotides: TGTGCCAGCAGTTTATCGGAAGACAGGAGATATGGCTACACCTTC. It translates to CASSLSEDRRYGYTF.